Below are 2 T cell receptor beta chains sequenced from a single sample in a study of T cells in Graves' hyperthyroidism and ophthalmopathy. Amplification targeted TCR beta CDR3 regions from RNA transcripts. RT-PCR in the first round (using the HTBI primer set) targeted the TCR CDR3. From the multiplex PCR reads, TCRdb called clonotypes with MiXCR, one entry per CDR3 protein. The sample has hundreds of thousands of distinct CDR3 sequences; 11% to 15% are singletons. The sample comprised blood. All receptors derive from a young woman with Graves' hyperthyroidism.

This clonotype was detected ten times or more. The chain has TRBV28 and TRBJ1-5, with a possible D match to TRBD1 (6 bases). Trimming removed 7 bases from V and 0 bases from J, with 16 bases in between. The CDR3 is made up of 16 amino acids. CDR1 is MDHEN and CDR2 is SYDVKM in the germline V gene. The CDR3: CASTLLRTDSNQPQHF. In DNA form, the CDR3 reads TGTGCCAGCACCCTACTGAGGACAGATAGCAATCAGCCCCAGCATTTT.

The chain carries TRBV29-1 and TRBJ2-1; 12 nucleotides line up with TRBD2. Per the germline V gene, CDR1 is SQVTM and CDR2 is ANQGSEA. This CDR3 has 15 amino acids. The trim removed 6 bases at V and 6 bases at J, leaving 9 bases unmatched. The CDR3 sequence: CSVANLAGGSNEQFF. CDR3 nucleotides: TGCAGCGTCGCAAACCTAGCGGGAGGGTCCAATGAGCAGTTCTTC.